These 8 T cell receptor beta chains came from one sample sequenced in a study of OX40 agonist ivuxolimab in advanced cancers. Profiling relied on immunoSEQ multiplex PCR, and the TCRdb table lists in-frame clones only, not all of them. Here the sample spans about 84,000 clones, around 84% being singletons. The sample consisted of CD4+ or CD8+ T cells sorted from blood, taken in a trial of the OX40 agonist ivuxolimab. The source is an adult with an advanced solid tumor such as melanoma, head and neck, liver or kidney cancer.

The J gene is TRBJ2-5, the V gene TRBV7-9; D gene ambiguous. V was trimmed by 1 base and J by 1 base, leaving 13 bases between them. The germline V gene encodes CDR1 SEHNR and CDR2 FQNEAQ (reference sequence). The length of the CDR3 is 16 residues. CDR3 nucleotide sequence: TGTGCCAGCAGCTTAGGGTACTCTAACCCCCAAGAGACCCAGTACTTC. It yields the protein CASSLGYSNPQETQYF.

This chain links TRBV18 with TRBJ1-4, with D possibly TRBD1 on 6 matching bases. The CDR3 contains 13 residues. Trimming stripped 6 bases from V and 6 bases from J, with 11 bases between. Germline V lookup: CDR1 KGHSH, CDR2 LQKENI. The CDR3 sequence: CASSLRTDEKLFF. The CDR3 DNA sequence: TGTGCCAGCTCTCTGAGGACAGATGAAAAACTGTTTTTT. Variable domain in full (rest from reference TRBV18 and TRBJ1-4): NAGVMQNPRHLVRRRGQEARLRCSPMKGHSHVYWYRQLPEEGLKFMVYLQKENIIDESGMPKERFSAEFPKEGPSILRIQQVVRGDSAAYFCASSLRTDEKLFFGSGTQLSVL.

V usage is TRBV18 and J usage is TRBJ1-1, with 8 nucleotides matching TRBD1. Looked up from germline, CDR1 is KGHSH and CDR2 is LQKENI. V dropped 1 base and J dropped 3; count of bases not matched to a gene: 7. CDR3 length: 16 residues. CDR3 bases: TGTGCCAGCTCACCACAGATTATGGACAGGGACACTGAAGCTTTCTTT. Translation: CASSPQIMDRDTEAFF.

There are a few counts of this clone. The chain uses TRBV20-1 and TRBJ1-1, with D unclear. Germline V gives CDR1 DFQATT, CDR2 SNEGSKA (reference sequence). V was cut by 5 bases and J by 4 bases, with 8 bases left in between. The CDR3 is 11 amino acids. The CDR3 DNA sequence: TGCAGTGCTCCCCGGGTCACTGAAGCTTTCTTT. This translates into CSAPRVTEAFF.

The gene calls are TRBV19 and TRBJ1-2; D perhaps matches TRBD1 (5 bases). CDR1 and CDR2 (germline): LNHDA, SQIVND (reference sequence). Trimming pared 3 bases from V and 0 bases from J, leaving 11 bases between. The CDR3 length is 15 residues. The CDR3: CASSMGRPPNYGYTF. CDR3 DNA: TGTGCCAGTAGTATGGGACGGCCGCCTAACTATGGCTACACCTTC.

On this clone itself: Other DNA sequences in this specimen translate into the identical CDR3. The chain recombines TRBV4-3 with TRBJ1-4; D possibly corresponds to TRBD1 (5 bases). Germline V lookup: CDR1 LGHNA, CDR2 YSLEER. The V gene lost 1 base and the J gene lost 0 bases, with 6 bases spanning the gap. The CDR3 contains 15 residues. The CDR3 sequence is CASSQGGATNEKLFF. The CDR3 region has the DNA TGCGCCAGCAGCCAAGGAGGGGCAACTAATGAAAAACTGTTTTTT.

This sequence joins TRBV19 and TRBJ2-5, with a tentative D call TRBD1 (5 bases). This CDR3 spans 15 amino acids. V lost 4 bases, J lost 5 bases, and 17 bases lay in between. In germline, CDR1 is LNHDA, CDR2 SQIVND (reference sequence). CDR3 nucleotide sequence: TGTGCCAGTAGTAAGGTTGGACACCTAGGGGAGACCCAGTACTTC. Its translation is CASSKVGHLGETQYF.

CDR3 residues: CAISESRGKENTEAFF. The CDR3 bases are TGTGCCATCAGTGAGTCCAGGGGTAAGGAAAACACTGAAGCTTTCTTT. The rearrangement uses TRBV10-3 and TRBJ1-1; weak D call: TRBD1 (6 bases). Per the germline V gene, CDR1 is ENHRY and CDR2 is SYGVKD. The CDR3 contains 16 residues. The ends were cut back, 0 bases at V and 2 bases at J, with 13 bases in the middle.